The present T cell receptor (beta chain) was sequenced within a study of T cell responses to AZD1222 COVID-19 vaccine. Findings of the study overall: No repertoire was sampled before or during the peak T cell response, only after it. With two AZD1222 doses given, Spike-specific TCR breadth and depth both rose. White British ancestry dominated among donors, who included more females, and clonal diversity was possibly underestimated.

V lost 2 bases to trimming and J lost 4 bases; unmatched junction nucleotides: 12. The CDR3 runs 17 residues. Germline CDR1 SGHTA, CDR2 FQGTGA. A few counts support this clone. Its cognate antigen is unknown. Libraries were prepared by immunoSEQ multiplex PCR; TCRdb keeps only in-frame clonotypes and omits some of them. This table holds some 150,000 clones, 80% to 90% found once. The specimen was peripheral blood, collected on day 0 of AZD1222 vaccination. The sequence derives from an adult in good health. The J gene is TRBJ2-3, the V gene TRBV7-3; TRBD2 agrees at 7 bases. In DNA, the CDR3 is TGTGCCAGCAGCTTATTACCCAGCGGGATTGGGTCAGATACGCAGTATTTT. It yields the protein CASSLLPSGIGSDTQYF.